Following are 5 T cell receptor beta chains from one sample sequenced in a study of blood T cell repertoires in COVID-19. Assay: immunoSEQ multiplex PCR; the TCRdb copy retains only in-frame clones and omits some. Altogether under 200,000 clones are present, around three quarters being singletons, with the ten largest covering roughly 7.5%. The source material was peripheral blood. Receptors were obtained from a man aged 55 to 70 with acute or convalescent COVID-19.

The J gene is TRBJ1-5, the V gene TRBV29-1; 7 bases match TRBD1. The CDR3 length is 14 residues. V lost 4 bases to trimming and J lost 6 bases; unmatched junction nucleotides: 9. Germline V lookup: CDR1 SQVTM, CDR2 ANQGSEA. CDR3 sequence: CSVGEDRAAQPQHF. The CDR3 bases are TGCAGCGTTGGCGAAGACAGGGCGGCTCAGCCCCAGCATTTT. The entire variable domain, with the rest obtained from reference TRBV29-1 and TRBJ1-5, is as follows: SAVISQKPSRDICQRGTSLTIQCQVDSQVTMMFWYRQQPGQSLTLIATANQGSEATYESGFVIDKFPISRPNLTFSTLTVSNMSPEDSSIYLCSVGEDRAAQPQHFGDGTRLSIL.

The chain employs TRBV7-3 and TRBJ2-2; 8 bases agree with TRBD2. Germline CDR1 and CDR2: SGHTA and FQGTGA. V lost 3 bases and J lost 4; bases outside the gene matches: 7. There are 16 residues in the CDR3. CDR3 region: CASSLGSGGGTGELFF. CDR3 bases: TGTGCCAGCAGCTTGGGGAGCGGGGGCGGCACCGGGGAGCTGTTTTTT.

The J gene is TRBJ1-5, the V gene TRBV5-1; D gene ambiguous. The CDR3 is made up of 13 amino acids. The germline V gene has CDR1 SGHRS and CDR2 YFSETQ. V was clipped by 4 bases and J by 2 bases, with 7 bases between them. The CDR3 DNA reads TGCGCCAGCAGCAGATCGGGCAATCAGCCCCAGCATTTT. Protein product: CASSRSGNQPQHF.

The chain uses TRBV27 and TRBJ2-5, with TRBD1 matching over 7 bases. This CDR3 spans 16 amino acids. J was trimmed by 4 bases and V by 2 bases; bases with no gene match: 10. Per germline, CDR1 MNHEY and CDR2 SMNVEV (reference sequence). CDR3 nucleotides: TGTGCCAGCAGTTTAAGTAGGGGGCCTCCCCTAGAGACCCAGTACTTC. This encodes CASSLSRGPPLETQYF.

The chain is built from TRBV9 and TRBJ2-3; no clear D. The CDR3 length is 15 residues. Germline lookup yields CDR1 SGDLS and CDR2 YYNGEE. V dropped 0 bases and J dropped 2 bases, with 10 bases sitting between them. CDR3 sequence: CASSVDAQLTDTQYF. DNA for the CDR3: TGTGCCAGCAGCGTAGATGCACAGCTCACAGATACGCAGTATTTT.